This TCR beta chain emerged from a study of cytomegalovirus exposure and HLA in healthy donors. Germline CDR1 is MDHEN and CDR2 is SYDVKM. The CDR3 spans 11 residues. Trimming pared 5 bases from V and 10 bases from J, leaving 11 bases between. 60 Vbeta and 13 Jbeta primers were used in PCR. Produced via immunoSEQ multiplex PCR; TCRdb's table is partial and in-frame only. The sample comprises over 150,000 clones, around 80% of which are singletons, and around 3.5% rests with the top ten. J is TRBJ1-1 and V is TRBV28; TRBD1 is a possible D gene (6 bases). Sequencing was carried out using PBMCs. This receptor was obtained from a woman aged 55-69 years in good health and CMV-seropositive. In DNA, the CDR3 is TGTGCCAGCAGTCCTACAGGGAGAGCTTTCTTT. Its translation is CASSPTGRAFF.